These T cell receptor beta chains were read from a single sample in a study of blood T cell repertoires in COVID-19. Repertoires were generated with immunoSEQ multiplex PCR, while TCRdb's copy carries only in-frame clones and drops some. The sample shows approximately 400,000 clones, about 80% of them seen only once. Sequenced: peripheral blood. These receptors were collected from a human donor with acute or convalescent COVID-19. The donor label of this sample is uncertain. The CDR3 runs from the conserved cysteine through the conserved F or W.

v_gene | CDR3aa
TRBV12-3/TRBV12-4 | CASSWTGGGELFF
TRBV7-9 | CASTPTGVWAENYGFTF
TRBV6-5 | CASRGTPNEQFF
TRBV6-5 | CASRAPGQGGNTIYF
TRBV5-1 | CASSPRTSGRHEQFF
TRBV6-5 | CASIPSPLRGGSQHF
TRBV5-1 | CASSPTRSSYNEQFF
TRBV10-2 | CASRADRGTSYEQYF
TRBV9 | CASSVDGANTEAFF
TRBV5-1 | CASSKGLAGGTDTQYF
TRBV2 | CASSAGTGSSYEQYF
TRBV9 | CASSARGGGSGANVLTF
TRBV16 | CASSQTLQGQGANYGYTF
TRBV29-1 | CSVRDTNSYEQYF
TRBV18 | CASSPISQGTSSGNTIYF
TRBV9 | CASSVESMAEAFF
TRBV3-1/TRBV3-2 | CASSQIVRGGEKLFF
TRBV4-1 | CASSQVQGSVAYGYTF
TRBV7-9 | CASSPRTGANTEAFF
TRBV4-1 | CASSQGDGSSYEQYF
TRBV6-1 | CASSDRVTSFMNTEAFF
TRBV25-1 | CASSVGQGVQETQYF
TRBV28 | CASTKGGTGSYEQYF
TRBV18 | CASSPRQEGYTF
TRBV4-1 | CASSPPARLAGTFF
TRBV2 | CASSTGGINTEAFF
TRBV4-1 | CASSQVWGGYNEQFF
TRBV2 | CASSGVDKETQYF
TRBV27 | CASRDLGNNYGYTF
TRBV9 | CASSPGLNQPQHF
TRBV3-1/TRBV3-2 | CASSSSGTQPQHF
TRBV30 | CAWSVQGGSNQPQHF
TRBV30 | CACPGLAASTDTQYF
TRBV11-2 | CASSLDRVIGYTF
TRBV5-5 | CASSPNEAPNTGELFF
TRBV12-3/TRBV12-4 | CASSWTGEAFF
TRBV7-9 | CASSLDLWTSGRAAEQYF
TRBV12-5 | CASAAGWGNTIYF
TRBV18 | CASSPVAALGYNEQFF
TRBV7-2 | CASSLVWTNNNEQFF
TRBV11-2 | CASSLVAGSSTDTQYF
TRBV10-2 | CASSEASGGMTYEQYF
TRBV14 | CASSQATKQTGGTYEQYF
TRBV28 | CASSSDSVREQYF
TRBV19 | CASSIPAREGYTF
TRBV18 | CASSPATTGGSTDTQYF
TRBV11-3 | CASSLGLANTDTQYF
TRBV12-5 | CASGDFGLYGYTF
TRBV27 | CASSMYSNQPQHF
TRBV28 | CASSSGYGYTF
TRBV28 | CASSLPRQFIQYF
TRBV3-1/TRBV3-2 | CASSLGSGETQYF
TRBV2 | CASSRGLAGELFF
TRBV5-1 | CASSFWGTSGKSSYNEQFF
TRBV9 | CASSPDSTVKTEAFF
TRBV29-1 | CSAAFPDSFSTEAFF
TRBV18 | CASSPSRGSNQPQHF
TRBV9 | CASSGQGINTEAFF
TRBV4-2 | CASSQDLASSYGYTF
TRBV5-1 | CASSLGRSNNEQFF